Below are 19 T cell receptor beta chains sequenced from a single sample in a study of cytomegalovirus exposure and HLA in healthy donors. Primers for the PCR totalled 60 Vbeta and 13 Jbeta. Produced via immunoSEQ multiplex PCR; TCRdb's table is partial and in-frame only. The sample lists about 200,000 clones; about four fifths were seen once. The sequenced material came from PBMCs. The receptor set was obtained from a boy aged 2 to 9 in good health and CMV-seronegative.

The rearrangement joins TRBV2 to TRBJ1-2, with D maybe TRBD1 (5 bases). Trimming took 6 bases from V and 12 from J, leaving 11 bases between them. Germline loops: CDR1 SNHLY, CDR2 FYNNEI. This CDR3 is 10 amino acids long. As DNA, the CDR3 is TGTGCCAGCAGAGGAGGGACCCACACCTTC. Translating gives CASRGGTHTF.

The chain uses TRBV7-9 and TRBJ2-7; D ambiguous. The CDR3 covers 12 residues. V lost 2 bases to trimming and J lost 2 bases, with 4 bases between them. Germline-derived CDR1 and CDR2 are SEHNR and FQNEAQ (reference sequence). The CDR3 here is CASSLIAYEQYF. CDR3 sequence (DNA): TGTGCCAGCAGCTTAATAGCCTACGAGCAGTACTTC.

The rearrangement joins TRBV9 to TRBJ1-2, with TRBD1 matching over 8 bases. This CDR3 comprises 15 residues. CDR1 and CDR2 from the germline V gene are SGDLS and YYNGEE. The J segment lost 8 bases and the V segment lost 0 bases, leaving 9 bases of the junction unmatched. This CDR3 is CASSVDPGGHIGYTF. Here the CDR3 DNA reads TGTGCCAGCAGCGTAGATCCAGGGGGCCATATAGGCTACACCTTC.

V gene TRBV11-2 combines with J gene TRBJ2-5; 8 nucleotides align to TRBD2. The J segment lost 3 bases and the V segment lost 3 bases, leaving 9 bases of the junction unmatched. Per germline, CDR1 SGHAT and CDR2 FQNNGV. The CDR3 covers 16 residues. The DNA for the CDR3 is TGTGCCAGCAGCTTTATGCTAGCGGGCGGAAAAGAGACCCAGTACTTC. Translated, it gives CASSFMLAGGKETQYF.

CDR3 amino acids: CASSLPGQGLAEAFF. CDR3 nucleotide sequence: TGTGCCAGCAGCTTGCCCGGACAGGGTTTGGCTGAAGCTTTCTTT. This chain joins TRBV7-9 and TRBJ1-1, with 8 bases aligning to TRBD1. Trimming cost V 3 bases and J 6 bases; bases outside gene matches: 9. The CDR3 extends over 15 amino acids. Germline loops: CDR1 SEHNR, CDR2 FQNEAQ (reference sequence).

The genes are TRBV4-1 and TRBJ1-4, with 7 bases identical to TRBD1. Germline V gene data show CDR1 as MGHRA and CDR2 as YSYEKL. J gave up 4 bases and V 4 bases, and 6 bases lay outside the gene matches. The CDR3 extends over 15 amino acids. CDR3 amino acids: CASSPGDRDNEKLFF. The CDR3 nucleotides read TGCGCCAGCAGCCCAGGAGACAGGGATAATGAAAAACTGTTTTTT.

CDR3 protein: CASTRGSSYNEQFF. The CDR3 coding sequence is TGTGCCAGCACCAGGGGGAGCTCCTACAATGAGCAGTTCTTC. V and J are TRBV7-2 and TRBJ2-1, with TRBD1 matching over 7 bases. The CDR3 spans 14 residues. Germline lookup yields CDR1 SGHTA and CDR2 FQGNSA. Trimming at V came to 7 bases and at J to 0 bases, leaving 3 bases not matched to a gene.

The V call is TRBV11-1, the J call TRBJ1-2, with TRBD1 as a possible D gene (5 bases). CDR1 and CDR2 from the germline V gene are SGHAT and FQDESV (reference sequence). Trimming removed 5 bases from V and 8 bases from J, with 21 bases in between. The CDR3 has 15 amino acids. The CDR3 nucleotides are TGTGCCAGCAGCCCCAGGGTCGCCACGGTAGGAGGCTACACCTTC. Amino acid sequence: CASSPRVATVGGYTF.

The chain links TRBV9 to TRBJ2-6; 8 bases map to TRBD1. Trimming took 0 bases from V and 2 from J; bases not matched to a gene: 1. The CDR3 spans 16 residues. Germline-derived CDR1 and CDR2 are SGDLS and YYNGEE. The CDR3 loop reads CASSVAGGAGANVLTF. The CDR3 DNA is TGTGCCAGCAGCGTAGCAGGGGGCGCTGGGGCCAACGTCCTGACTTTC.

The chain employs TRBV7-2 and TRBJ1-4; 9 positions match TRBD1. Germline V lookup: CDR1 SGHTA, CDR2 FQGNSA. V was pared by 2 bases and J by 8 bases, with 6 bases of the junction left unmatched. The CDR3 runs 15 residues. Here the CDR3 DNA reads TGTGCCAGCAGCTTACGACAGGGGGTGACGGAAAAACTGTTTTTT. Translated: CASSLRQGVTEKLFF.

The chain joins TRBV27 to TRBJ1-5; D perhaps matches TRBD1 (5 bases). With 2 bases removed from V and 5 bases from J, the gap between germline ends came to 7 bases. The CDR3 covers 13 residues. Germline loops: CDR1 MNHEY, CDR2 SMNVEV (reference sequence). The CDR3 sequence: CASSLGADQPQHF. The CDR3 bases are TGTGCCAGCAGTTTAGGGGCTGATCAGCCCCAGCATTTT.

The chain's CDR3 is CASSQVHRQGTRTDTQYF. DNA for the CDR3: TGCGCCAGCAGCCAGGTTCACAGACAGGGGACACGCACAGATACGCAGTATTTT. The chain joins TRBV4-1 to TRBJ2-3, with 8 bases matching TRBD1. The germline V gene encodes CDR1 MGHRA and CDR2 YSYEKL. The J segment lost 1 base and the V segment lost 3 bases, leaving 12 bases of the junction unmatched. The CDR3 has 18 residues.

The V gene is TRBV18, the J gene TRBJ1-3; possible D gene TRBD1, 5 bases. Trimming removed 2 bases at V and 1 base at J, with 15 bases between. Per germline, CDR1 KGHSH and CDR2 LQKENI. The CDR3 runs 17 residues. The CDR3 spells CASSPMDTSRSGNTIYF. CDR3 bases: TGTGCCAGCTCACCAATGGACACCTCAAGGTCTGGAAACACCATATATTTT.

The V call is TRBV6-1, the J call TRBJ2-3, with D maybe TRBD2 (5 bases). The CDR3 is 15 amino acids. The V gene lost 7 bases and the J gene lost 1 base, with 15 bases spanning the gap. Germline assignment: CDR1 MNHNS and CDR2 SASEGT. CDR3 DNA sequence: TGTGCCAGCAACCAACTAGTATGGGGCACAGATACGCAGTATTTT. Its protein is CASNQLVWGTDTQYF.

The V and J genes are TRBV4-3 and TRBJ2-1, with D perhaps matching TRBD1 (6 bases). This CDR3 comprises 16 residues. Germline CDR1 and CDR2: LGHNA and YSLEER. V was trimmed by 4 bases and J by 7 bases, leaving 20 bases between them. The CDR3 DNA reads TGCGCCAGCAGCCCTACTTCCTCCGGGACACCTAATGAGCAGTTCTTC. The encoded protein is CASSPTSSGTPNEQFF.

CDR3 DNA sequence: TGTGCCAGCAGTTTATCTGGGGGGGCAAGGGTCTACGAGCAGTACTTC. Protein: CASSLSGGARVYEQYF. The rearrangement joins TRBV28 to TRBJ2-7; D is perhaps TRBD2 (7 bases). The CDR3 extends over 16 amino acids. V was pared by 1 base and J by 3 bases, with 16 bases between. Germline CDR1 and CDR2: MDHEN and SYDVKM.

J is TRBJ2-3 and V is TRBV7-2; D may be TRBD2 (5 bases). Trimming left V 4 bases short and J 5 bases short, with 10 bases between. Germline V gives CDR1 SGHTA, CDR2 FQGNSA. The CDR3 is 13 residues long. The CDR3 DNA is TGTGCCAGCAGCTCTCTCGGGGTAGATACGCAGTATTTT. Translation gives CASSSLGVDTQYF. The full variable domain, completed using reference TRBV7-2 and TRBJ2-3, is GAGVSQSPSNKVTEKGKDVELRCDPISGHTALYWYRQSLGQGLEFLIYFQGNSAPDKSGLPSDRFSAERTGGSVSTLTIQRTQQEDSAVYLCASSSLGVDTQYFGPGTRLTVL.

The chain combines TRBV2 with TRBJ1-2; 8 bases align to TRBD1. The length of the CDR3 is 13 residues. The trim removed 7 bases at V and 7 bases at J, leaving 8 bases unmatched. From germline, CDR1 is SNHLY and CDR2 FYNNEI. The CDR3, as DNA: TGTGCCAGCAAGCCAGGGGGCGTTTTTGGCTACACCTTC. It is translated as CASKPGGVFGYTF. Filled out from reference TRBV2 and TRBJ1-2, the complete variable domain reads EPEVTQTPSHQVTQMGQEVILRCVPISNHLYFYWYRQILGQKVEFLVSFYNNEISEKSEIFDDQFSVERPDGSNFTLKIRSTKLEDSAMYFCASKPGGVFGYTFGSGTRLTVV.

This clone has just one count. The V and J genes are TRBV9 and TRBJ1-2, with 9 bases aligning to TRBD1. V gave up 4 bases and J gave up 0 bases; unmatched junction bases: 7. The CDR3 loop spans 16 amino acids. CDR1 and CDR2 (germline): SGDLS, YYNGEE. In nucleotides, the CDR3 is TGTGCCAGCAGCACCGGGACAGGGCTCTCTAACTATGGCTACACCTTC. Protein: CASSTGTGLSNYGYTF.